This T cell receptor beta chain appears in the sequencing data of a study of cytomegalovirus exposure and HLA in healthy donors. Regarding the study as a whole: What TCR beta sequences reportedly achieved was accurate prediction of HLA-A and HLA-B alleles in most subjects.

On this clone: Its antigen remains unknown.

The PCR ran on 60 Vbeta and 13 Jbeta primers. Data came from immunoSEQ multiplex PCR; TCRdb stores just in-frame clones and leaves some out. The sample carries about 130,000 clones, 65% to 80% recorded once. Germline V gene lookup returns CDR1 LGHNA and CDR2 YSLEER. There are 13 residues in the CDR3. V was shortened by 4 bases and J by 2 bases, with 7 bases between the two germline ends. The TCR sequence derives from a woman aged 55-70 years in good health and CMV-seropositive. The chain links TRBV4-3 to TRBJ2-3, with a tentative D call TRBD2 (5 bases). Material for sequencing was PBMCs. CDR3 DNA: TGCGCCAGCAGCCCGGACTTCACAGATACGCAGTATTTT. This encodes CASSPDFTDTQYF.